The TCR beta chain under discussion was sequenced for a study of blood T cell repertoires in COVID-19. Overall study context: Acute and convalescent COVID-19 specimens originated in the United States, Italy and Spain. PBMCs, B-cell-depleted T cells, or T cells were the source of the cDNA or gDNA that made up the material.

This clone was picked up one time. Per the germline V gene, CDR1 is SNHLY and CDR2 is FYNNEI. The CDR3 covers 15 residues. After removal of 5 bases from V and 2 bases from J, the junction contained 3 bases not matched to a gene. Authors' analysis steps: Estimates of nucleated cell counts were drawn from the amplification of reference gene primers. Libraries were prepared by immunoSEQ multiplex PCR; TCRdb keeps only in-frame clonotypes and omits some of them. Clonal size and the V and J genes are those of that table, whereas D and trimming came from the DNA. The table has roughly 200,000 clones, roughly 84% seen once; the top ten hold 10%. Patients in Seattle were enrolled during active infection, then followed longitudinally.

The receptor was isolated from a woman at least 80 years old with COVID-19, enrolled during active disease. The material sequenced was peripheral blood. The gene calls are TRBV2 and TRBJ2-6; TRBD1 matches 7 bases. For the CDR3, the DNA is TGTGCCAGCAGTCAGCAGGGGGCTGGGGCCAACGTCCTGACTTTC. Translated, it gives CASSQQGAGANVLTF.